This entry describes one T cell receptor (beta chain). Its target is not known. The record originates from a study of regulatory dendritic cells for organ transplantation. This CDR3 region has 16 residues. Germline V gives CDR1 MNHNS, CDR2 SASEGT. The ends were cut back, 2 bases at V and 2 bases at J, with 13 bases in the middle. CFSE-labeled sorted T cells met regulatory or mature dendritic cells for 5 days. Memory T cells were CD45RO+, naive were CD45RA+, sorted by FACS. Notes on the study in general: Alloreactive memory CD8+ T cell pools varied considerably between individuals. Regulatory dendritic cells appeared to expand memory CD8+ clones less than mature ones. Naive T cells showed high diversity, memory cells less, memory CD8+ least.

Measured with immunoSEQ multiplex PCR; TCRdb has only the in-frame clones, and not every one. The sample lists about 20,000 clones, roughly 88% seen once, with about 0.7% in the top ten. This receptor was obtained from a human donor in good health. The material sequenced was naive CD4+ T cells from blood cultured with regulatory dendritic cells. As to subset: CD45RA+ naive T cells. J is TRBJ1-5 and V is TRBV6-1; D is possibly TRBD1 (6 bases). Written as DNA, the CDR3 is TGTGCCAGCAGTGAATTTGGGGGGCTGGGCAATCAGCCCCAGCATTTT. It yields the protein CASSEFGGLGNQPQHF.